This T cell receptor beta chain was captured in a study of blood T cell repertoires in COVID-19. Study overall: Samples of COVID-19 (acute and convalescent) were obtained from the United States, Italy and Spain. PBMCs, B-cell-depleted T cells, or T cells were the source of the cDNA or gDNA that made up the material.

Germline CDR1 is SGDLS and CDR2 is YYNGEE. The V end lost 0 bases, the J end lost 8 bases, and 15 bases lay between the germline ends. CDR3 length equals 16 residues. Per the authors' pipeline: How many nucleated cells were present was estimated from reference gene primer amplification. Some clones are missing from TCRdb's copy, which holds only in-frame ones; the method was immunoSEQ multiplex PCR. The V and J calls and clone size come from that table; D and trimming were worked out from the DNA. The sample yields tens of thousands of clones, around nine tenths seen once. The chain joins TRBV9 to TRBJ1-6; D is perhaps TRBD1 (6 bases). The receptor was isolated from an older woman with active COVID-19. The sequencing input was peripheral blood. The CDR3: CASSVALGAEDSPLHF. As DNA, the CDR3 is TGTGCCAGCAGCGTAGCTCTGGGGGCGGAGGATTCACCCCTCCACTTT.